The 32 T cell receptor beta chains given below trace back to one sample, sequenced in a study of CD8 T cells in ankylosing spondylitis. TCRdb fed the 5' RACE reads into MiXCR, producing one record per CDR3 protein. The sample has approximately 150,000 distinct CDR3 sequences; under 45% are singletons. The specimen was synovial fluid, either unsorted or a sorted T cell fraction (not recorded which). Every receptor here comes from a male donor with ankylosing spondylitis.

The chain's CDR3 is CSVGLAGEDTYNEQFF. The CDR3 DNA follows: TGCAGCGTGGGACTAGCGGGAGAGGATACCTACAATGAGCAGTTCTTC. The chain links TRBV29-1 to TRBJ2-1; the match to TRBD2 covers 14 bases. V gave up 6 bases and J gave up 2 bases; unmatched junction bases: 6. The CDR3 totals 16 residues. Germline loops: CDR1 SQVTM, CDR2 ANQGSEA.

J is TRBJ2-2 and V is TRBV7-2, with 7 nucleotides matching TRBD2. The CDR3 is made up of 14 amino acids. V was pared by 7 bases and J by 4 bases, with 6 bases of the junction left unmatched. Germline V gene lookup returns CDR1 SGHTA and CDR2 FQGNSA. The CDR3 loop reads CASKGRAGTGELFF. The CDR3 DNA reads TGTGCCAGCAAAGGGAGGGCGGGCACCGGGGAGCTGTTTTTT.

This clonotype has more than one count but fewer than ten. This chain links TRBV12-3 or TRBV12-4 with TRBJ1-2, with D uncertain. Trimming pared 6 bases from V and 1 base from J, leaving 15 bases between. CDR3 length equals 15 residues. CDR3 in DNA: TGTGCCAGCAGCCGCCCCAGCCGGAATAACTATGGCTACACCTTC. This encodes CASSRPSRNNYGYTF.

This clonotype was recorded a few times. V usage is TRBV10-3 and J usage is TRBJ2-1; D not resolved. V lost 6 bases, J lost 8 bases, and 11 bases lay in between. There are 12 residues in the CDR3. The germline V gene encodes CDR1 ENHRY and CDR2 SYGVKD. The CDR3 here is CAISPRRDEQFF. The DNA for the CDR3 is TGTGCCATCAGCCCCAGAAGGGATGAGCAGTTCTTC.

The V and J genes are TRBV4-3 and TRBJ2-1, with 9 bases matching TRBD2. From germline, CDR1 is LGHNA and CDR2 YSLEER. The CDR3 totals 17 residues. Unmatched junction bases numbered 8, after V lost 4 bases and J lost 1 base. Here the CDR3 DNA reads TGCGCCAGCAGCCCCCAGACTAGCGGAACTTCCTACAATGAGCAGTTCTTC. It yields the protein CASSPQTSGTSYNEQFF.

There are a few counts of this clonotype. The gene calls are TRBV6-1 and TRBJ1-1; no clear D gene. CDR1 is MNHNS, CDR2 SASEGT, per germline. V lost 2 bases and J 7 bases, leaving 11 bases between the germline ends. This CDR3 is 13 amino acids long. CDR3: CASSEKDPHEAFF. The CDR3 nucleotides are TGTGCCAGCAGTGAAAAGGATCCGCATGAAGCTTTCTTT.

This chain uses TRBV6-5 with TRBJ2-3; the D gene is possibly TRBD2 (5 bases). V was trimmed by 1 base and J by 6 bases, leaving 8 bases between them. Germline V gene data show CDR1 as MNHEY and CDR2 as SVGAGI. This CDR3 spans 13 amino acids. CDR3 region: CASSYWRGDTQYF. Written as DNA, the CDR3 is TGTGCCAGCAGTTACTGGAGAGGGGATACGCAGTATTTT.

This clonotype was seen only a few times. The chain employs TRBV4-1 and TRBJ1-4, with 7 positions matching TRBD1. The CDR3 length is 16 residues. CDR1 is MGHRA, CDR2 YSYEKL, per germline. The J segment lost 5 bases and the V segment lost 4 bases, leaving 10 bases of the junction unmatched. This CDR3 reads CASSPPGTAGNEKLFF. The CDR3 DNA sequence: TGCGCCAGCAGCCCTCCCGGGACAGCTGGGAATGAAAAACTGTTTTTT.

The chain employs TRBV6-2 or TRBV6-3 and TRBJ2-7; 11 bases map to TRBD2. Germline V gene sequence: CDR1 MNHEY, CDR2 SVGEGT. This CDR3 has 15 amino acids. Trimming took 6 bases from V and 3 from J; bases not matched to a gene: 7. The CDR3 bases are TGTGCCAGCAGCCTACTAGCGGGAGTGATCTACGAGCAGTACTTC. Its translation: CASSLLAGVIYEQYF.

V and J are TRBV5-1 and TRBJ1-2; a weak D match, TRBD1 (5 bases). V lost 2 bases, J lost 5 bases, and 10 bases lay in between. The germline V gene has CDR1 SGHRS and CDR2 YFSETQ. The CDR3 sequence is 13 residues long. The CDR3 nucleotides are TGCGCCAGCAGCTTTTGGACAACTTATGGCTACACCTTC. Translated: CASSFWTTYGYTF.

This clonotype was detected many times. The rearrangement uses TRBV29-1 and TRBJ2-2; D may be TRBD1 (6 bases). Germline assignment: CDR1 SQVTM and CDR2 ANQGSEA. Trimming pared 3 bases from V and 2 bases from J, leaving 7 bases between. The length of the CDR3 is 13 residues. CDR3 region: CSVEDSNTGELFF. DNA for the CDR3: TGCAGCGTTGAGGACAGCAACACCGGGGAGCTGTTTTTT.

This chain connects TRBV4-2 to TRBJ2-7, with D tentatively TRBD2 (6 bases). The germline V gene encodes CDR1 LGHNA and CDR2 YNFKEQ. The CDR3 runs 16 residues. Deletions cut 0 bases from V and 7 bases from J, with 19 bases between. The CDR3: CASSQDSGSPSREQYF. CDR3 DNA sequence: TGTGCCAGCAGCCAAGATAGCGGCTCTCCCTCGCGGGAGCAGTACTTC.

This clonotype was recorded a few times. The chain couples TRBV28 to TRBJ2-3, with 7 bases that match TRBD2. From germline, CDR1 is MDHEN and CDR2 SYDVKM. Trimming cost V 3 bases and J 8 bases; bases outside gene matches: 5. The CDR3 consists of 13 residues. CDR3 residues: CASSLQRGGTQYF. CDR3 coding DNA: TGTGCCAGCAGTTTGCAGCGGGGCGGTACGCAGTATTTT. Drawing the rest from reference TRBV28 and TRBJ2-3, the complete variable domain is DVKVTQSSRYLVKRTGEKVFLECVQDMDHENMFWYRQDPGLGLRLIYFSYDVKMKEKGDIPEGYSVSREKKERFSLILESASTNQTSMYLCASSLQRGGTQYFGPGTRLTVL.

Written as DNA, the CDR3 is TGTGCCAGCAGCTTAATAGGCCTCCTAGGCCCGGACAATGAGCAGTTCTTC. Its protein product is CASSLIGLLGPDNEQFF. The V gene is TRBV7-2, the J gene TRBJ2-1; D is unresolved. This CDR3 contains 17 residues. V was clipped by 2 bases and J by 5 bases, with 19 bases between them. Germline V CDR1 and CDR2: SGHTA, FQGNSA.

This CDR3 reads CASSLANTGLPYEQYF. The CDR3 DNA is TGTGCCAGCAGCTTAGCGAACACGGGACTTCCTTACGAGCAGTACTTC. The chain has TRBV7-9 and TRBJ2-7; D possibly corresponds to TRBD2 (6 bases). The CDR3 totals 16 residues. V was cut by 0 bases and J by 4 bases, with 16 bases left in between. Germline V lookup: CDR1 SEHNR, CDR2 FQNEAQ (reference sequence).

The CDR3 region is CASSLVYPLNTEAFF. Written as DNA, the CDR3 is TGCGCCAGCAGCTTGGTATATCCGTTAAACACTGAAGCTTTCTTT. The chain combines TRBV5-1 with TRBJ1-1; D remains ambiguous. Germline V gene lookup returns CDR1 SGHRS and CDR2 YFSETQ. The CDR3 spans 15 residues. Trimming left V 0 bases short and J 2 bases short, with 11 bases between.

The V gene is TRBV7-9, the J gene TRBJ1-1; D remains unclear. The CDR3 length is 12 residues. The germline gives CDR1 SEHNR, CDR2 FQNEAQ (reference sequence). Trimming removed 1 base from V and 6 bases from J, with 6 bases in between. The CDR3 sequence: CASSLVHPEAFF. CDR3 in DNA: TGTGCCAGCAGCTTAGTCCACCCTGAAGCTTTCTTT.

This clonotype appeared a few times. This chain uses TRBV4-1 with TRBJ2-2; D might be TRBD1 (6 bases). Trimming took off 1 base at V and 1 base at J, with 10 bases between the two ends. The CDR3 runs to 16 residues. Germline lookup yields CDR1 MGHRA and CDR2 YSYEKL. The CDR3: CASSQVLQGNTGELFF. The CDR3 DNA reads TGCGCCAGCAGCCAAGTCTTACAGGGGAACACCGGGGAGCTGTTTTTT.

To note about this clonotype: Germline is not matched at one junction end, which may reflect a read error. J is TRBJ2-1 and V is TRBV4-1; the D is unclear. This CDR3 region has 16 residues. Germline CDR1 and CDR2: MGHRA and YSYEKL. CDR3 in DNA: TGCGCCAGCAGCCAAGGCGGCAGTTTCTTCTACATTGAGCAGTTCTTC. Translated, it gives CASSQGGSFFYIEQFF.

The sample holds one count of this clonotype. One end of the junction varies from germline; a read error may be responsible. The chain joins TRBV7-9 to TRBJ1-6; 8 nucleotides line up with TRBD1. This CDR3 is built from 15 residues. The germline V gene has CDR1 SEHNR and CDR2 FQNEAQ (reference sequence). The CDR3 DNA reads as TGTGTCAGCAGCTTAGCAGGGGGCTTAAAGTCACCCCTCCACTTT. Its translation: CVSSLAGGLKSPLHF.

This clonotype has only a few counts. V usage is TRBV14 and J usage is TRBJ2-6; tentative D call: TRBD1 (6 bases). This CDR3 has 17 amino acids. Trimming removed 2 bases at V and 5 bases at J, with 16 bases between. Per the germline V gene, CDR1 is SGHDN and CDR2 is FVKESK. Written as DNA, the CDR3 is TGTGCCAGCAGCCAATTGCCGGGACATCCTAGGGCCAACGTCCTGACTTTC. It codes for CASSQLPGHPRANVLTF.

The chain joins TRBV12-3 or TRBV12-4 to TRBJ1-1; 8 nucleotides agree with TRBD1. The CDR3 length is 14 residues. The V segment lost 6 bases and the J segment 5 bases; nucleotides outside the gene matches: 8. The CDR3 sequence: CASRSRGRWTEAFF. The CDR3, as DNA: TGTGCCAGCAGATCCAGGGGGCGGTGGACTGAAGCTTTCTTT.

V gene TRBV27 combines with J gene TRBJ1-1; unclear D gene. The length of the CDR3 is 15 residues. Germline V CDR1 and CDR2: MNHEY, SMNVEV (reference sequence). V lost 1 base, J lost 3 bases, and 12 bases lay in between. The CDR3 protein is CASSLYRPYHTEAFF. The CDR3 nucleotides are TGTGCCAGCAGTTTATACCGGCCCTATCACACTGAAGCTTTCTTT.

The table lists this clonotype with many counts. J is TRBJ2-1 and V is TRBV5-1; TRBD1 is a possible D gene (5 bases). Trimming removed 4 bases at V and 6 bases at J, with 11 bases between. This CDR3 has 13 residues. Germline V gives CDR1 SGHRS, CDR2 YFSETQ. The CDR3 DNA reads as TGCGCCAGCAGCCCAACAGGAACCAATGAGCAGTTCTTC. It is translated as CASSPTGTNEQFF. Complete variable domain (other parts from reference TRBV5-1 and TRBJ2-1): KAGVTQTPRYLIKTRGQQVTLSCSPISGHRSVSWYQQTPGQGLQFLFEYFSETQRNKGNFPGRFSGRQFSNSRSEMNVSTLELGDSALYLCASSPTGTNEQFFGPGTRLTVL.

This rearrangement joins TRBV6-2 or TRBV6-3 to TRBJ2-1; 8 positions agree with TRBD1. V shed 6 bases and J 4 bases; nucleotides not matched to a gene: 8. The CDR3 contains 15 residues. Germline V lookup: CDR1 MNHEY, CDR2 SVGEGT. The CDR3 spells CASRLRGRAYNEQFF. As DNA, the CDR3 is TGTGCCAGCAGACTCAGGGGGCGCGCATACAATGAGCAGTTCTTC.

The gene calls are TRBV5-1 and TRBJ2-7, with TRBD2 as a possible D gene (6 bases). V was cut by 0 bases and J by 6 bases, with 10 bases left in between. This CDR3 contains 13 residues. Germline V CDR1 and CDR2: SGHRS, YFSETQ. The CDR3 is CASSLVGGIEQYF. Here the CDR3 DNA reads TGCGCCAGCAGCTTGGTTGGGGGGATCGAGCAGTACTTC.

The chain combines TRBV11-2 with TRBJ2-7; D uncertain. Trimming stripped 6 bases from V and 0 bases from J, with 12 bases between. The CDR3 consists of 14 residues. The germline V gene encodes CDR1 SGHAT and CDR2 FQNNGV. Written as DNA, the CDR3 is TGTGCCAGCAGTGATCGCGTCAACTCCTACGAGCAGTACTTC. Translated, it gives CASSDRVNSYEQYF.

V usage is TRBV24-1 and J usage is TRBJ1-2, with D unresolved. V gave up 4 bases and J gave up 7 bases, with 9 bases separating them. Germline V lookup: CDR1 KGHDR, CDR2 SFDVKD. This CDR3 contains 12 residues. The CDR3: CATSEPRGGYTF. The CDR3 DNA reads TGTGCCACCAGTGAACCCCGCGGTGGCTACACCTTC.

A few counts support this clonotype. The chain is built from TRBV20-1 and TRBJ1-5, with 11 bases fitting TRBD1. The CDR3 covers 15 residues. Per germline, CDR1 DFQATT and CDR2 SNEGSKA (reference sequence). V trimming: 1 base; J trimming: 3 bases; junction bases outside the gene matches: 2. As DNA, the CDR3 is TGCAGTGCTAGAGCGGACAGGGGGCTCAATCAGCCCCAGCATTTT. Translating it yields CSARADRGLNQPQHF.

The table lists this clonotype with a few counts. The J gene is TRBJ2-5, the V gene TRBV7-9, with D perhaps assigned TRBD1 or TRBD2 (5 bases each). CDR3 length equals 14 residues. Deletions cut 5 bases from V and 0 bases from J, with 10 bases between. The germline V gene has CDR1 SEHNR and CDR2 FQNEAQ (reference sequence). This CDR3 reads CASSARGDQETQYF. CDR3 in DNA: TGTGCCAGCAGCGCCCGGGGCGACCAAGAGACCCAGTACTTC.

This clonotype appeared many times. The V call is TRBV10-3, the J call TRBJ2-7; 7 bases line up with TRBD1. The CDR3 sequence is 15 residues long. The V and J ends lost 4 bases and 1 base, in that order; junction bases with no gene match: 7. Germline CDR1 reads ENHRY; CDR2 reads SYGVKD. CDR3: CAISAPGQMSYEQYF. CDR3 coding DNA: TGTGCCATCAGTGCCCCGGGACAGATGTCCTACGAGCAGTACTTC.

The rearrangement joins TRBV24-1 to TRBJ1-4, with 9 nucleotides matching TRBD1. J lost 5 bases, V lost 3 bases, and 6 bases had no gene match. The CDR3 spans 16 residues. Germline V gene lookup returns CDR1 KGHDR and CDR2 SFDVKD. This CDR3 is CATSDGAGTGNEKLFF. CDR3 nucleotides: TGTGCCACCAGTGATGGAGCCGGGACAGGGAATGAAAAACTGTTTTTT.